These 16 T cell receptor beta chains were sequenced from one sample in a study of naive and memory T cell subsets. An oligonucleotide containing a UMI was ligated to the 3' end of TCR cDNA. Four PCR rounds used nested alpha and beta constant region primers plus the SP2 primer. From the 5' RACE reads, TCRdb called clonotypes with MiXCR, one entry per CDR3 protein. The sample has over 45,000 distinct CDR3 sequences, 6% to 8% seen once. These receptors were collected from a female donor in good health.

This rearrangement joins TRBV4-2 to TRBJ2-1, with unresolved D. Germline CDR1 LGHNA, CDR2 YNFKEQ. Trimming removed 0 bases from V and 0 bases from J, with 12 bases in between. The CDR3 is 17 amino acids. The CDR3 DNA is TGTGCCAGCAGCCAAGATTGGCGCCCGAGCTCCTACAATGAGCAGTTCTTC. It translates to CASSQDWRPSSYNEQFF.

This clonotype was found many times. The chain combines TRBV7-2 with TRBJ2-4; either TRBD1 or TRBD2 may supply D (5 bases each). The CDR3 covers 16 residues. V shed 5 bases and J shed 1 base, with 15 bases lying between them. The germline gives CDR1 SGHTA, CDR2 FQGNSA. The CDR3 protein is CASSHWGSSAKNIQYF. Written as DNA, the CDR3 is TGTGCCAGCAGCCATTGGGGGTCGTCGGCCAAAAACATTCAGTACTTC. Complete variable domain (other parts from reference TRBV7-2 and TRBJ2-4): GAGVSQSPSNKVTEKGKDVELRCDPISGHTALYWYRQSLGQGLEFLIYFQGNSAPDKSGLPSDRFSAERTGGSVSTLTIQRTQQEDSAVYLCASSHWGSSAKNIQYFGAGTRLSVL.

This clonotype was counted a few times. The rearrangement links TRBV5-1 to TRBJ2-7; 8 positions agree with TRBD1. Trimming removed 4 bases from V and 2 bases from J; junction bases left unmatched: 14. Germline loops: CDR1 SGHRS, CDR2 YFSETQ. The CDR3 covers 17 residues. This chain's CDR3 is CASSHGPGQGSTYEQYF. The CDR3 nucleotides are TGCGCCAGCAGCCATGGGCCCGGACAGGGTAGTACCTACGAGCAGTACTTC.

There are many counts of this clonotype. The chain has TRBV7-3 and TRBJ2-6; tentative D call: TRBD2 (6 bases). The CDR3 has 16 residues. Trimming removed 6 bases from V and 0 bases from J, with 12 bases in between. Germline values: CDR1 SGHTA, CDR2 FQGTGA. Here the CDR3 DNA reads TGTGCCAGCAGAGCGCCGGGAGTCTCTGGGGCCAACGTCCTGACTTTC. Protein sequence: CASRAPGVSGANVLTF.

Many counts were recorded for this clonotype. The chain has TRBV7-6 and TRBJ2-2; D is ambiguous. V lost 8 bases to trimming and J lost 1 base, with 11 bases between them. In germline, CDR1 is SGHVS, CDR2 FNYEAQ. This CDR3 region has 14 residues. The CDR3 region has the DNA TGTGCCAGCCGATCGACGGGGAACACCGGGGAGCTGTTTTTT. Amino acid sequence: CASRSTGNTGELFF.

This clonotype was detected many times. The rearrangement joins TRBV20-1 to TRBJ2-3; no reliable D call. Per the germline V gene, CDR1 is DFQATT and CDR2 is SNEGSKA (reference sequence). This CDR3 is built from 15 residues. Deletions cut 5 bases from V and 2 bases from J, with 17 bases between. Written as DNA, the CDR3 is TGCAGTGCTGCCGACTCTGAGGTGCCCACAGATACGCAGTATTTT. As protein: CSAADSEVPTDTQYF.

This clonotype was observed a handful of times. As DNA, the CDR3 is TGCAGTGCTAGAGATTGGATCGGGCACAATGAGCAGTTCTTC. As protein: CSARDWIGHNEQFF. The chain couples TRBV20-1 to TRBJ2-1; D remains ambiguous. Germline lookup yields CDR1 DFQATT and CDR2 SNEGSKA (reference sequence). V shed 0 bases and J shed 5 bases, with 11 bases lying between them. This CDR3 has 14 residues.

The chain has TRBV30 and TRBJ2-3, with D possibly TRBD2 on 5 matching bases. The V gene's germline CDR1 is GTSNPN and CDR2 SVGIG (reference sequence). V shed 2 bases and J shed 2 bases, with 14 bases lying between them. The CDR3 contains 15 residues. CDR3 amino acids: CAWSRGLQDTDTQYF. The DNA for the CDR3 is TGTGCCTGGAGTCGGGGTCTTCAAGACACAGATACGCAGTATTTT.

The table lists this clonotype with a few counts. The rearrangement links TRBV28 to TRBJ1-1; tentative D call: TRBD1 (6 bases). The V end was cut by 3 bases, the J end by 4 bases, with 12 bases between. CDR3 size: 14 residues. Germline CDR1 and CDR2: MDHEN and SYDVKM. In DNA, the CDR3 is TGTGCCAGCAGTTTGGCCGGGGGCCCCACTGAAGCTTTCTTT. Residues: CASSLAGGPTEAFF.

This clonotype appeared a few times. Here the CDR3 reads CASRTVPTNTGELFF. The CDR3 DNA reads TGTGCCAGCAGAACTGTCCCCACGAACACCGGGGAGCTGTTTTTT. V and J are TRBV27 and TRBJ2-2; D ambiguous. CDR1 MNHEY and CDR2 SMNVEV come from the germline V gene (reference sequence). Trimming removed 6 bases at V and 0 bases at J, with 11 bases between. This CDR3 is built from 15 residues.

The V gene is TRBV7-2, the J gene TRBJ2-7; 15 bases align to TRBD2. Germline V gene lookup returns CDR1 SGHTA and CDR2 FQGNSA. The CDR3 is made up of 15 amino acids. Trimming removed 6 bases from V and 4 bases from J; junction bases left unmatched: 4. This CDR3 reads CASRPGLAGGYEQYF. The CDR3 DNA follows: TGTGCCAGCAGACCGGGACTAGCGGGGGGTTACGAGCAGTACTTC. The variable domain in full, with the rest retrieved from reference TRBV7-2 and TRBJ2-7, is GAGVSQSPSNKVTEKGKDVELRCDPISGHTALYWYRQSLGQGLEFLIYFQGNSAPDKSGLPSDRFSAERTGGSVSTLTIQRTQQEDSAVYLCASRPGLAGGYEQYFGPGTRLTVT.

This clonotype was found many times. The rearrangement uses TRBV7-2 and TRBJ2-1; D perhaps matches TRBD1 (6 bases). CDR1 is SGHTA, CDR2 FQGNSA, per germline. V was cut by 1 base and J by 5 bases, with 15 bases left in between. CDR3 length equals 16 residues. CDR3 amino acids: CASSLETGLLNNEQFF. CDR3 nucleotides: TGTGCCAGCAGCTTAGAGACAGGTCTATTGAACAATGAGCAGTTCTTC. The variable domain in full, completed from reference TRBV7-2 and TRBJ2-1, reads GAGVSQSPSNKVTEKGKDVELRCDPISGHTALYWYRQSLGQGLEFLIYFQGNSAPDKSGLPSDRFSAERTGGSVSTLTIQRTQQEDSAVYLCASSLETGLLNNEQFFGPGTRLTVL.

This clonotype was counted many times. The gene calls are TRBV7-9 and TRBJ2-7; D gene unclear. The CDR3 consists of 14 residues. CDR1 is SEHNR and CDR2 is FQNEAQ in the germline V gene (reference sequence). The ends were cut back, 5 bases at V and 2 bases at J, with 13 bases in the middle. CDR3 DNA sequence: TGTGCCAGCAGCGCGTTCAGGATGCCCTACGAGCAGTACTTC. Its translation is CASSAFRMPYEQYF.

This clonotype was counted only a few times. This sequence joins TRBV19 and TRBJ2-7, with 10 nucleotides matching TRBD2. With V trimmed by 10 bases and J by 2 bases, 2 bases remained unmatched. Per germline, CDR1 LNHDA and CDR2 SQIVND (reference sequence). This CDR3 is built from 12 residues. The CDR3 loop is CATSGGAYEQYF. In DNA, the CDR3 is TGTGCCACGAGCGGGGGGGCCTACGAGCAGTACTTC.

This clonotype was counted only a few times. The rearrangement joins TRBV29-1 to TRBJ2-3; no definite D call. Germline loops: CDR1 SQVTM, CDR2 ANQGSEA. The CDR3 totals 10 residues. V lost 4 bases, J lost 4 bases, and 3 bases lay in between. The DNA of the CDR3 is TGCAGCGTTGTGGCAGATACGCAGTATTTT. It translates to CSVVADTQYF.

A few counts support this clonotype. The V and J genes are TRBV29-1 and TRBJ2-1; the D call may be TRBD1 or TRBD2 (5 bases each). Between the trimmed V and J ends, which lost 4 bases and 0 bases, there was a span of 13 bases. Germline CDR1 reads SQVTM; CDR2 reads ANQGSEA. This CDR3 has 15 residues. The CDR3 bases are TGCAGCGTTGGGGGGTGGGGGAGCTCCTACAATGAGCAGTTCTTC. Translating gives CSVGGWGSSYNEQFF.